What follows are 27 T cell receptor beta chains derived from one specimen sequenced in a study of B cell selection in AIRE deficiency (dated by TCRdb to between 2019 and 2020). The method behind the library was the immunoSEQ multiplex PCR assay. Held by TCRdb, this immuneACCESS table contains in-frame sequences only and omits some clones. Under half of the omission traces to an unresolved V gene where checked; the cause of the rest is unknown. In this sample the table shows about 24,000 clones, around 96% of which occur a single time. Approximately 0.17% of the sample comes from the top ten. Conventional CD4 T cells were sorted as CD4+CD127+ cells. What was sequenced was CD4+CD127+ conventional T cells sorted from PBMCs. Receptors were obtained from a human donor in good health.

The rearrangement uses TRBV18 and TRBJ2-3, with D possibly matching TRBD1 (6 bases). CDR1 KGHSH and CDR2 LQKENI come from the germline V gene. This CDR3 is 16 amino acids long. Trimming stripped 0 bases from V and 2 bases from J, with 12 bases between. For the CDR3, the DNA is TGTGCCAGCTCACCACCGAACAGACAGGCCACAGATACGCAGTATTTT. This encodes CASSPPNRQATDTQYF.

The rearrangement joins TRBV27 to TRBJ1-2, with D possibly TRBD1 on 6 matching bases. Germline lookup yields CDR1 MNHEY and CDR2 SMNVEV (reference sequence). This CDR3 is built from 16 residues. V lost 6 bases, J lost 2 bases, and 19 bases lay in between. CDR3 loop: CASSPGGAGLNYGYTF. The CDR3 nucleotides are TGTGCCAGCAGCCCGGGGGGCGCAGGGCTAAACTATGGCTACACCTTC.

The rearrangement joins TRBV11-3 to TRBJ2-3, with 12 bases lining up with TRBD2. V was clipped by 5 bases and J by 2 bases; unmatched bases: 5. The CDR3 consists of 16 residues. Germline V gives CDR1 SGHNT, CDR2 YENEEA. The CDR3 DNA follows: TGTGCCAGCAGCCCCGGACTAGCGGGGCCCACAGATACGCAGTATTTT. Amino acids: CASSPGLAGPTDTQYF.

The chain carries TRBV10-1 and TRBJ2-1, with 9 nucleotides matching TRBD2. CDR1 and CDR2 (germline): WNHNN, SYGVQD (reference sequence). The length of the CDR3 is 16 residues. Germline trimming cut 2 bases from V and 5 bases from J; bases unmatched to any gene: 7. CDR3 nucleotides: TGCGCCAGCAGTGAGGATGGCGGGGGGGTCAACAATGAGCAGTTCTTC. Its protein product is CASSEDGGGVNNEQFF.

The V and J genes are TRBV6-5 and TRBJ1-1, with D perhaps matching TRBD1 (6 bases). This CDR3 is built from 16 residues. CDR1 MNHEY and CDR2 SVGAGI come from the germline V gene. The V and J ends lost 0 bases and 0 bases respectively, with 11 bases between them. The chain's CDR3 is CASSYSETGMNTEAFF. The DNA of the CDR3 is TGTGCCAGCAGTTACTCGGAGACAGGAATGAACACTGAAGCTTTCTTT.

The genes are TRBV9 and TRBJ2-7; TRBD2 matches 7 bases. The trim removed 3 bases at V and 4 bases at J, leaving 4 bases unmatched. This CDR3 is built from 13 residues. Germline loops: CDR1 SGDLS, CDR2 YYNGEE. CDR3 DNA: TGTGCCAGCAGCGGGGACTACTCTTACGAGCAGTACTTC. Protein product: CASSGDYSYEQYF.

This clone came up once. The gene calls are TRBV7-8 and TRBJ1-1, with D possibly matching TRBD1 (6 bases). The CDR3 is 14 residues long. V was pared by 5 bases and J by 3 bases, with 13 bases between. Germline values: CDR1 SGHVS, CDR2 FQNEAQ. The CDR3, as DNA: TGTGCCAGCAGCCTCCGAGGGGGTGACACTGAAGCTTTCTTT. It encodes CASSLRGGDTEAFF. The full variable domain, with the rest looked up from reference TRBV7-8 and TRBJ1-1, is GAGVSQSPRYKVAKRGQDVALRCDPISGHVSLFWYQQALGQGPEFLTYFQNEAQLDKSGLPSDRFFAERPEGSVSTLKIQRTQQEDSAVYLCASSLRGGDTEAFFGQGTRLTVV.

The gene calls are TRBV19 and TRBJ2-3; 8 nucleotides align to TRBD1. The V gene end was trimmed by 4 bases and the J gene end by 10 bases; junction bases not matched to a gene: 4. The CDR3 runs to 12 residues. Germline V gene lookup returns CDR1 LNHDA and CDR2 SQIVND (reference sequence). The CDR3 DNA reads TGTGCCAGTAGTACAGGACAGGGCGCGCAGTATTTT. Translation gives CASSTGQGAQYF.

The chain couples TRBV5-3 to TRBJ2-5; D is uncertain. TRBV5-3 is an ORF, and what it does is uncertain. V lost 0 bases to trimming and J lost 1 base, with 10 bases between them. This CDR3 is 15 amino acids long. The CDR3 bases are TGTGCCAGAAGCTTGGAGGGCCAGACCCAAGAGACCCAGTACTTC. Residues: CARSLEGQTQETQYF.

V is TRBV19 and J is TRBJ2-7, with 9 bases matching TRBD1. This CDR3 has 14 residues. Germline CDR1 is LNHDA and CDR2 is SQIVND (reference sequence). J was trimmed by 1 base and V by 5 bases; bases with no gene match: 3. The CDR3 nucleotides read TGTGCCAGTAGTTGGGGACAGGGATCCTACGAGCAGTACTTC. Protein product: CASSWGQGSYEQYF.

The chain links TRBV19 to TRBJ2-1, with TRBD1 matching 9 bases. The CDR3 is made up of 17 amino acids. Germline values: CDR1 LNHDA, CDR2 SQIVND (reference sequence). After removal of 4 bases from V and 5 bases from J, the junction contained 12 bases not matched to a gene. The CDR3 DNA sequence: TGTGCCAGTAGTAGGGGCCCTCACAGGGGGCCGAACAATGAGCAGTTCTTC. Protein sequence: CASSRGPHRGPNNEQFF.

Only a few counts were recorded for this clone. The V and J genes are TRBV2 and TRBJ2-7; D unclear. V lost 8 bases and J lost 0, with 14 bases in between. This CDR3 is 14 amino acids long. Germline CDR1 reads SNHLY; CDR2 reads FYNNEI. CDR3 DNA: TGTGCCAGCGGGTCGGGCTCTCTCTCCTACGAGCAGTACTTC. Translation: CASGSGSLSYEQYF.

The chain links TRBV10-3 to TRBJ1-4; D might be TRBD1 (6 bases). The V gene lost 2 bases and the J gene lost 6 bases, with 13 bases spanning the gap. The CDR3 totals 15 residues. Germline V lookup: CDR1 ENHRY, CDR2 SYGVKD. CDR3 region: CAISERSRGDEKLFF. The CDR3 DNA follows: TGTGCCATCAGTGAGAGATCCAGGGGAGATGAAAAACTGTTTTTT.

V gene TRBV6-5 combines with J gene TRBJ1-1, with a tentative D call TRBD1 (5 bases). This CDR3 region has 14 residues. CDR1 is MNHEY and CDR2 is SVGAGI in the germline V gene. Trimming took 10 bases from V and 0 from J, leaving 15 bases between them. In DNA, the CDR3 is TGTGCCACGTCGAGGGGATCCATGAACACTGAAGCTTTCTTT. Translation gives CATSRGSMNTEAFF.

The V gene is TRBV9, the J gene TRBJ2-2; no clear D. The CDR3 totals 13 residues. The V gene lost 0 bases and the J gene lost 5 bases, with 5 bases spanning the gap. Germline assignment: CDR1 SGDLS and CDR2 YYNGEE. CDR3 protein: CASSVVETGELFF. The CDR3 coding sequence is TGTGCCAGCAGCGTAGTCGAGACCGGGGAGCTGTTTTTT.

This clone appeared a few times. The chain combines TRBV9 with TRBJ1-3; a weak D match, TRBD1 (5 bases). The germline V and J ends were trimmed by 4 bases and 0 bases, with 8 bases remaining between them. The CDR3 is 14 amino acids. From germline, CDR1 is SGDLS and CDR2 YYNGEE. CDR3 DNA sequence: TGTGCCAGCAGCAAGGACAACTCTGGAAACACCATATATTTT. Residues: CASSKDNSGNTIYF. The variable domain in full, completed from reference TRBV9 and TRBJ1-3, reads DSGVTQTPKHLITATGQRVTLRCSPRSGDLSVYWYQQSLDQGLQFLIQYYNGEERAKGNILERFSAQQFPDLHSELNLSSLELGDSALYFCASSKDNSGNTIYFGEGSWLTVV.

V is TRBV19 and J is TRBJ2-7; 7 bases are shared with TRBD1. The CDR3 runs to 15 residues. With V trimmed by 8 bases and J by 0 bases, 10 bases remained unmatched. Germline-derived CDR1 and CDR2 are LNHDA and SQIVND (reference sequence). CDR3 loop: CASGAGTVSSYEQYF. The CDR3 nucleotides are TGTGCCAGTGGTGCCGGGACAGTGAGCTCCTACGAGCAGTACTTC.

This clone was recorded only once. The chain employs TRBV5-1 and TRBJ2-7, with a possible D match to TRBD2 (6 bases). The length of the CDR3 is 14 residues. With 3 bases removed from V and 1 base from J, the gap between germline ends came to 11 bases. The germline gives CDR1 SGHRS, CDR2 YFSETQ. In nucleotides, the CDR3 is TGCGCCAGCAGCTCGGGACTGACATCCTACGAGCAGTACTTC. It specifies CASSSGLTSYEQYF.

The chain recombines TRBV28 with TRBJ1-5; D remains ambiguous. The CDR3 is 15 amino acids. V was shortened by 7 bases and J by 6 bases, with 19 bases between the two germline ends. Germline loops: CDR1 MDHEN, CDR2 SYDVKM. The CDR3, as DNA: TGTGCCAGCATTAATAACTGGACGCCTCTTCAGCCCCAGCATTTT. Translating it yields CASINNWTPLQPQHF.

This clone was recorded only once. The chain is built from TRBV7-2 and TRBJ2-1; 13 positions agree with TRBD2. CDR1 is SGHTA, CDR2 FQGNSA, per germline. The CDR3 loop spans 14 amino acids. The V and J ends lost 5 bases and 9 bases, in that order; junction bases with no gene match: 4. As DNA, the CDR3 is TGTGCCAGCAGCCAGACTAGCGGGGGGTTTGAGCAGTTCTTC. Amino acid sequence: CASSQTSGGFEQFF.

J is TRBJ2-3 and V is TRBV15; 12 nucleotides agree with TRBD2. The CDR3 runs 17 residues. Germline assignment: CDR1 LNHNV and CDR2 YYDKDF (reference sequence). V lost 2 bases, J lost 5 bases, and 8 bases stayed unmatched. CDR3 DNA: TGTGCCACCAGCAGATTGGCTAGCGGGGGGGCGGTAGATACGCAGTATTTT. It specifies CATSRLASGGAVDTQYF.

CDR3 loop: CASSVGGTGPQETQYF. DNA of the CDR3: TGTGCCAGCAGCGTAGGGGGGACAGGCCCACAAGAGACCCAGTACTTC. This rearrangement joins TRBV9 to TRBJ2-5, with TRBD1 identical over 8 bases. Germline CDR1 and CDR2: SGDLS and YYNGEE. V dropped 0 bases and J dropped 2; count of bases not matched to a gene: 6. This CDR3 comprises 16 residues.

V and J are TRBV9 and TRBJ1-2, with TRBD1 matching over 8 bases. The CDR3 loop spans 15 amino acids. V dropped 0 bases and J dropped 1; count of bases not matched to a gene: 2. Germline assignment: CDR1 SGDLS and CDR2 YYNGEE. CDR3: CASSVVQGGNYGYTF. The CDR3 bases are TGTGCCAGCAGCGTAGTACAGGGGGGTAACTATGGCTACACCTTC.

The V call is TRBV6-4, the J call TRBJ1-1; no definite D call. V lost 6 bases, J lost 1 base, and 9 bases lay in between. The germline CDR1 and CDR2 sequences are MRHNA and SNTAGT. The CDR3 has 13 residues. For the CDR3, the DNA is TGTGCCAGCAGGAGGGAAGGGAACACTGAAGCTTTCTTT. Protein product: CASRREGNTEAFF.

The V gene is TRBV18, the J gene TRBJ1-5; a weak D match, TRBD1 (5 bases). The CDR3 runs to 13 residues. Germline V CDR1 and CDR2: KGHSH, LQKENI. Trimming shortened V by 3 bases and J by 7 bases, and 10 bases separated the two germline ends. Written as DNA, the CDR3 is TGTGCCAGCTCACCCGCAGGGAGCCAGCCCCAGCATTTT. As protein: CASSPAGSQPQHF. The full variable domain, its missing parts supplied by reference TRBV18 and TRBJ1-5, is NAGVMQNPRHLVRRRGQEARLRCSPMKGHSHVYWYRQLPEEGLKFMVYLQKENIIDESGMPKERFSAEFPKEGPSILRIQQVVRGDSAAYFCASSPAGSQPQHFGDGTRLSIL.

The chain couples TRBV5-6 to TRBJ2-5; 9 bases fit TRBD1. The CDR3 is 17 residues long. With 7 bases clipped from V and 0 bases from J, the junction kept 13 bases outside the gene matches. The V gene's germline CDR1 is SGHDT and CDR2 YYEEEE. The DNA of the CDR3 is TGTGCCAGCTCGCAAACAGGGGGCCCTAAGTACCAAGAGACCCAGTACTTC. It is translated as CASSQTGGPKYQETQYF.

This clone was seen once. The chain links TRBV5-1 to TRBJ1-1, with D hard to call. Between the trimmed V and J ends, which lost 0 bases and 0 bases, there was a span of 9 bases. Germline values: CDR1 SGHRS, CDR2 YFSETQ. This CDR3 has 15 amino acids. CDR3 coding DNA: TGCGCCAGCAGCTTGGCCCCAGAGATGAACACTGAAGCTTTCTTT. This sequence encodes CASSLAPEMNTEAFF.